These T cell receptor beta chains were read from a single sample in a study of blood T cell repertoires in COVID-19. Clones were sequenced by immunoSEQ multiplex PCR, and TCRdb holds only the in-frame ones, with some missing. The sample lists 210,000 or so clones, under 90% occurring once. The sample comprised peripheral blood. The receptors stem from a woman aged 80 or over with active or convalescent COVID-19. The CDR3 runs from the conserved cysteine through the conserved F or W. A D gene is named only where the DNA matches it firmly. A row's size may be missing; if present it is once, few, many or a size class.

>TRBV27|TRBD1|TRBJ1-6|NA
CASRFTTGSSYNSPLHF
TGTGCCAGCAGATTTACGACAGGGTCCTCCTATAATTCACCCCTCCACTTT
>TRBV28|TRBD2|TRBJ2-1|NA
CASSLREGEQFF
TGTGCCAGCAGTTTAAGGGAGGGTGAGCAGTTCTTC
>TRBV24-1|NA|TRBJ1-5|NA
CATSGRQNNQPQHF
TGTGCCACCAGTGGTAGACAAAACAATCAGCCCCAGCATTTT
>TRBV7-2|TRBD1|TRBJ2-4|NA
CASSLAGGTDIQYF
TGTGCCAGCAGCTTAGCAGGGGGCACCGACATTCAGTACTTC
>TRBV7-9|NA|TRBJ2-2|NA
CASSPDRNTGELFF
TGTGCCAGCAGCCCGGACAGGAACACCGGGGAGCTGTTTTTT
>TRBV6-1|NA|TRBJ2-3|NA
CASSERGSDTQYF
TGTGCCAGCAGTGAAAGGGGTTCAGATACGCAGTATTTT
>TRBV28|TRBD2|TRBJ2-1|NA
CASKTRDYFYNEQFF
TGTGCCAGCAAAACGCGGGACTACTTCTACAATGAGCAGTTCTTC
>TRBV2|NA|TRBJ2-3|NA
CASRKTGFDTQYF
TGTGCCAGCAGAAAAACAGGGTTTGATACGCAGTATTTT
>TRBV6-5|NA|TRBJ2-4|NA
CASSYAGIAKNIQYF
TGTGCCAGCAGTTATGCGGGGATAGCCAAAAACATTCAGTACTTC
>TRBV10-1|TRBD2|TRBJ2-2|NA
CASHSSGRDTGELFF
TGCGCCAGCCACTCTAGCGGGAGGGACACCGGGGAGCTGTTTTTT
>TRBV7-2|NA|TRBJ2-3|once
CASRIGQGSTDTQYF
TGTGCCAGCAGAATCGGGCAGGGGAGCACAGATACGCAGTATTTT
>TRBV25-1|TRBD1|TRBJ1-3|NA
CASRTGEGNTIYF
TGTGCCAGCAGGACAGGGGAAGGAAACACCATATATTTT
>TRBV25-1|TRBD2|TRBJ2-5|NA
CASSRAELAGSQETQYF
TGTGCCAGCAGCAGGGCCGAACTAGCGGGGTCTCAAGAGACCCAGTACTTC
>TRBV6-5|NA|TRBJ1-5|NA
CASTSGGGAHQPQHF
TGTGCCAGCACCTCTGGGGGAGGGGCGCATCAGCCCCAGCATTTT
>TRBV6-2/TRBV6-3|NA|TRBJ2-4|NA
CASSLVRGAKNIQYF
TGTGCCAGCAGTCTAGTTCGGGGGGCCAAAAACATTCAGTACTTC
>TRBV6-6|NA|TRBJ2-7|NA
CASLGRVYEQYF
TGTGCCAGCTTGGGCAGGGTTTACGAGCAGTACTTC
>TRBV3-1/TRBV3-2|NA|TRBJ2-7|NA
CASSPAPMGLRGQYF
TGTGCCAGCAGCCCGGCTCCTATGGGCCTCAGGGGGCAGTACTTC
>TRBV6-6|TRBD1|TRBJ1-5|NA
CASTWTGDSNQPQHF
TGTGCCAGCACTTGGACAGGGGATAGCAATCAGCCCCAGCATTTT
>TRBV19|NA|TRBJ1-3|NA
CATEGNTIYF
TGTGCCACAGAAGGAAACACCATATATTTT
>TRBV11-2|TRBD1|TRBJ2-5|NA
CASSLTGVETQYF
TGTGCCAGCAGCTTGACAGGGGTGGAGACCCAGTACTTC
>TRBV7-7|TRBD2|TRBJ2-5|NA
CASSFGTSSTETQYF
TGTGCTAGCAGCTTCGGGACTAGTAGTACGGAGACCCAGTACTTC
>TRBV24-1|TRBD2|TRBJ2-3|NA
CATSATGGWGTDTQYF
TGTGCCACCAGTGCTACCGGGGGGTGGGGTACAGATACGCAGTATTTT
>TRBV7-2|TRBD2|TRBJ2-7|NA
CASSPTSGGSYEQYF
TGTGCCAGCAGCCCAACTAGCGGGGGCTCCTACGAGCAGTACTTC
>TRBV12-5|TRBD1|TRBJ2-5|NA
CASGLAREGAETQYF
TGTGCTAGTGGTTTGGCCCGCGAGGGGGCAGAGACCCAGTACTTC
>TRBV3-1/TRBV3-2|NA|TRBJ1-5|NA
CASSRANQPQHF
TGTGCCAGCAGCCGGGCCAATCAGCCCCAGCATTTT
>TRBV28|NA|TRBJ2-1|NA
CASRRTDNEQFF
TGTGCCAGCAGACGGACAGACAATGAGCAGTTCTTC
>TRBV6-5|TRBD1|TRBJ1-6|NA
CASHNRGNNSPLHF
TGTGCCAGCCATAACAGGGGGAATAATTCACCCCTCCACTTT
>TRBV11-3|TRBD2|TRBJ2-1|few
CASSLLSSGRNEQFF
TGTGCCAGCAGCTTACTATCTAGCGGGCGGAATGAGCAGTTCTTC
>TRBV7-2|NA|TRBJ2-7|NA
CASSEQGFYEQYF
TGTGCCAGCAGCGAACAGGGTTTCTACGAGCAGTACTTC
>TRBV20-1|NA|TRBJ2-2|NA
CSAMEDTELFF
TGCAGTGCTATGGAGGATACGGAGCTGTTTTTT
>TRBV11-2|TRBD1|TRBJ1-5|NA
CASSSGGDFNQPQHF
TGTGCCAGCAGCTCAGGGGGCGATTTCAATCAGCCCCAGCATTTT
>TRBV5-1|TRBD2|TRBJ2-3|NA
CASSFPGGTDTQYF
TGCGCCAGCAGCTTCCCCGGGGGGACAGATACGCAGTATTTT
>TRBV4-2|NA|TRBJ2-7|NA
CASSQTGLEQYF
TGTGCCAGCAGCCAGACCGGACTAGAGCAGTACTTC
>TRBV29-1|NA|TRBJ1-1|NA
CSVDQKNTEAFF
TGCAGCGTTGATCAGAAGAACACTGAAGCTTTCTTT
>TRBV15|TRBD1|TRBJ2-2|NA
CATSNTGARTGELFF
TGTGCCACCAGCAACACAGGGGCCCGCACCGGGGAGCTGTTTTTT
>TRBV18|TRBD1|TRBJ2-3|NA
CASSAGQGRTDTQYF
TGTGCCAGCTCAGCCGGACAGGGTCGGACAGATACGCAGTATTTT
>TRBV7-6|NA|TRBJ1-3|NA
CASSFGAGNTIYF
TGTGCCAGCAGCTTCGGAGCTGGAAACACCATATATTTT
>TRBV24-1|TRBD1|TRBJ1-5|NA
CATRGQNQPQHF
TGTGCCACCCGGGGACAGAATCAGCCCCAGCATTTT
>TRBV4-3|NA|TRBJ2-1|NA
CASSQDQAQGNEQFF
TGCGCCAGCAGCCAAGATCAGGCTCAGGGGAATGAGCAGTTCTTC
>TRBV18|TRBD1|TRBJ1-3|NA
CASSRPDRDNTIYF
TGTGCCAGCTCACGGCCTGACAGGGATAACACCATATATTTT
>TRBV7-2|NA|TRBJ1-1|NA
CASSLSVNTEAFF
TGTGCCAGCAGCTTATCGGTGAACACTGAAGCTTTCTTT
>TRBV6-5|TRBD1|TRBJ1-2|NA
CASRGQGANYGYTF
TGTGCCAGCAGGGGACAGGGGGCCAACTATGGCTACACCTTC
>TRBV5-4|TRBD2|TRBJ2-1|NA
CASSPRASGSGNEQFF
TGTGCCAGCAGCCCTAGGGCTAGCGGGAGTGGCAATGAGCAGTTCTTC
>TRBV10-3|NA|TRBJ1-1|once
CAISEGDLGGTEAFF
TGTGCCATCAGTGAGGGGGACCTAGGGGGCACTGAAGCTTTCTTT
>TRBV7-2|TRBD2|TRBJ2-3|NA
CASSRSGRAVGTDTQYF
TGTGCCAGCAGCCGTAGCGGGAGGGCCGTTGGCACAGATACGCAGTATTTT
>TRBV7-6|NA|TRBJ1-1|NA
CASSQVSDSRAWNTEAFF
TGTGCCAGCAGCCAGGTGAGCGATTCCAGGGCCTGGAACACTGAAGCTTTCTTT
>TRBV4-2|TRBD1|TRBJ2-7|NA
CASSPAESGGDYEQYF
TGTGCCAGCAGCCCCGCGGAGTCAGGGGGCGACTACGAGCAGTACTTC
>TRBV29-1|NA|TRBJ2-1|once
CSVAARRTYNEQFF
TGCAGCGTTGCGGCCAGGCGAACCTACAATGAGCAGTTCTTC
>TRBV6-1|NA|TRBJ2-1|NA
CASSAPGSGIVHGQFF
TGTGCCAGCAGTGCCCCAGGATCCGGGATCGTTCATGGGCAGTTCTTC
>TRBV7-6|TRBD2|TRBJ2-1|NA
CASSLEALAGGLEQFF
TGTGCCAGCAGCTTAGAAGCACTAGCGGGGGGACTTGAGCAGTTCTTC
>TRBV7-3|NA|TRBJ1-6|NA
CASSFYRDSKKNSPLHF
TGTGCCAGCAGCTTTTACCGGGACTCCAAGAAAAATTCACCCCTCCACTTT
>TRBV10-3|TRBD1|TRBJ2-3|NA
CAIRMGQGRTDTQYF
TGTGCCATCAGGATGGGACAGGGGCGGACAGATACGCAGTATTTT
>TRBV29-1|NA|TRBJ1-5|NA
CSVAGRNQPQHF
TGCAGCGTCGCAGGGCGCAATCAGCCCCAGCATTTT
>TRBV5-1|NA|TRBJ1-4|NA
CASSSPGGNEKLFF
TGCGCCAGCAGCTCGCCCGGGGGTAATGAAAAACTGTTTTTT
>TRBV9|TRBD1|TRBJ2-7|NA
CASSAPGQGEGEQYF
TGTGCCAGCAGCGCCCCGGGACAGGGGGAAGGTGAGCAGTACTTC